This T cell receptor (beta chain) was found in a study of OX40 agonist ivuxolimab in advanced cancers. This CDR3 region has 15 residues. Only in-frame clones appear in the TCRdb table, and some are missing; sequencing was by immunoSEQ multiplex PCR. The sample includes roughly 110,000 clones, 90% of them seen just once. This clone was detected only once. This sample comprised CD4+ or CD8+ T cells sorted from blood, obtained in a trial of the OX40 agonist ivuxolimab. This TCR derives from an adult with an advanced solid tumor such as melanoma, head and neck, liver or kidney cancer. The chain joins TRBV21-1 to TRBJ1-5; the table's D call, TRBD1, was not checked against the DNA. TRBV21-1 is listed as a pseudogene. CDR3 coding DNA: TGTGCCAGCACAGGCAGGGTGGAAGGCAATCAGCCCCAGCATTTT. Translated, it gives CASTGRVEGNQPQHF.